Following are 16 T cell receptor beta chains from one sample sequenced in a study of identical twins. Each CDR3 protein is one row after TCRdb ran MiXCR on the 5' RACE reads. The sample has 140,000 to 150,000 distinct CDR3 sequences; under 4.5% are singletons. The specimen sequenced was memory T cells sorted from blood. The receptors stem from a man between 18 and 35 years old in good health.

This clonotype occurred many times. The rearrangement joins TRBV7-2 to TRBJ1-1; no firm D call. The CDR3 has 14 amino acids. The germline V gene encodes CDR1 SGHTA and CDR2 FQGNSA. V was shortened by 0 bases and J by 3 bases, with 8 bases between the two germline ends. DNA of the CDR3: TGTGCCAGCAGCTTAGCTCTTCCTCACACTGAAGCTTTCTTT. Protein sequence: CASSLALPHTEAFF. The full variable domain, completed using reference TRBV7-2 and TRBJ1-1, is GAGVSQSPSNKVTEKGKDVELRCDPISGHTALYWYRQSLGQGLEFLIYFQGNSAPDKSGLPSDRFSAERTGGSVSTLTIQRTQQEDSAVYLCASSLALPHTEAFFGQGTRLTVV.

This clonotype ranks as medium-sized. The V call is TRBV5-5, the J call TRBJ2-1, with D perhaps TRBD2 (6 bases). The CDR3 loop spans 15 amino acids. Trimming left V 3 bases short and J 3 bases short, with 13 bases between. Germline loops: CDR1 SGHKS, CDR2 YYEKEE (reference sequence). CDR3 loop: CASSSAGTYYNEQFF. Here the CDR3 DNA reads TGTGCCAGCAGCTCCGCCGGGACTTACTACAATGAGCAGTTCTTC.

The V call is TRBV27, the J call TRBJ1-2; D is unresolved. V was cut by 3 bases and J by 4 bases, with 12 bases left in between. CDR1 is MNHEY, CDR2 SMNVEV, per germline (reference sequence). The CDR3 loop spans 14 amino acids. The CDR3 here is CASSFAREVYGYTF. CDR3 nucleotide sequence: TGTGCCAGCAGTTTTGCCCGCGAGGTCTATGGCTACACCTTC.

This clonotype showed up many times. The V and J genes are TRBV4-1 and TRBJ2-4; perhaps TRBD1 as D (6 bases). The CDR3 sequence is 14 residues long. V was cut by 3 bases and J by 4 bases, with 10 bases left in between. The V gene's germline CDR1 is MGHRA and CDR2 YSYEKL. The CDR3 DNA sequence: TGCGCCAGCAGCCATCTAGGACAGAAAAACATTCAGTACTTC. Protein product: CASSHLGQKNIQYF.

This clonotype came up many times. The chain uses TRBV11-2 and TRBJ2-3; D may be TRBD2 (6 bases). Trimming pared 5 bases from V and 1 base from J, leaving 16 bases between. This CDR3 spans 16 amino acids. Germline CDR1 SGHAT, CDR2 FQNNGV. The CDR3 is CASSPVGSGGTDTQYF. As DNA, the CDR3 is TGTGCCAGCAGCCCCGTGGGTTCGGGGGGCACAGATACGCAGTATTTT. The entire variable domain, with the rest obtained from reference TRBV11-2 and TRBJ2-3, is as follows: EAGVAQSPRYKIIEKRQSVAFWCNPISGHATLYWYQQILGQGPKLLIQFQNNGVVDDSQLPKDRFSAERLKGVDSTLKIQPAKLEDSAVYLCASSPVGSGGTDTQYFGPGTRLTVL.

The sample holds many counts of this clonotype. The V gene is TRBV12-3 or TRBV12-4, the J gene TRBJ2-7, with D maybe TRBD2 (5 bases). Trimming removed 5 bases at V and 6 bases at J, with 14 bases between. The CDR3 totals 13 residues. CDR3 loop: CASSLTEESEQYV. The CDR3 bases are TGTGCCAGCAGTCTCACGGAGGAGTCCGAGCAGTACGTC.

This clonotype has at least ten counts. This chain connects TRBV24-1 to TRBJ1-1; D is unresolved. Trimming took 0 bases from V and 10 from J, leaving 8 bases between them. This CDR3 spans 12 amino acids. Germline loops: CDR1 KGHDR, CDR2 SFDVKD. The CDR3 loop reads CATSDLEGRAFF. DNA for the CDR3: TGTGCCACCAGTGATTTGGAGGGTCGAGCTTTCTTT.

This clonotype turned up a few times. The chain recombines TRBV18 with TRBJ2-7; D possibly corresponds to TRBD1 (5 bases). Looked up from germline, CDR1 is KGHSH and CDR2 is LQKENI. The CDR3 length is 17 residues. V lost 1 base to trimming and J lost 7 bases, with 23 bases between them. The CDR3 DNA reads as TGTGCCAGCTCACCACTTGGACAAGGCCAAGGAAAGGGGGAGCAGTACTTC. Protein sequence: CASSPLGQGQGKGEQYF.

This clonotype was recorded at least ten times. This sequence joins TRBV24-1 and TRBJ1-2, with 8 bases matching TRBD1. This CDR3 region has 14 residues. Losses at the gene ends were 4 bases for V and 3 bases for J; bases not matched to a gene: 3. Germline loops: CDR1 KGHDR, CDR2 SFDVKD. CDR3 bases: TGTGCCACCAGTGACCCACAGGGGGACTATGGCTACACCTTC. Amino acids: CATSDPQGDYGYTF.

In this sample, this clonotype turned up many times. The CDR3 spells CASSLDGTKQFF. The CDR3 DNA is TGTGCCAGCAGCTTAGATGGGACCAAACAGTTCTTC. The chain uses TRBV11-2 and TRBJ2-1; TRBD1 or TRBD2 may be the D gene (5 bases each). V lost 0 bases and J 13 bases, leaving 10 bases between the germline ends. The germline CDR1 and CDR2 sequences are SGHAT and FQNNGV. There are 12 residues in the CDR3.

This clonotype was found a few times. This rearrangement joins TRBV7-3 to TRBJ2-7; 9 positions match TRBD1. The trim removed 5 bases at V and 0 bases at J, leaving 5 bases unmatched. The CDR3 is 15 amino acids. Germline CDR1 SGHTA, CDR2 FQGTGA. CDR3 DNA sequence: TGTGCCAGCAGCCTCGGACAGGGGATCTCCTACGAGCAGTACTTC. As protein: CASSLGQGISYEQYF.

This clonotype has at least ten counts. The chain employs TRBV4-2 and TRBJ2-7, with TRBD2 identical over 11 bases. CDR3 length: 15 residues. Germline CDR1 is LGHNA and CDR2 is YNFKEQ. The V and J ends lost 1 base and 5 bases, in that order; junction bases with no gene match: 4. CDR3 bases: TGTGCCAGCAGCCAAGGACTAGCGGGGAACCACGAGCAGTACTTC. It yields the protein CASSQGLAGNHEQYF.

This clonotype has just a few counts. The chain carries TRBV20-1 and TRBJ2-1; 12 nucleotides line up with TRBD2. From germline, CDR1 is DFQATT and CDR2 SNEGSKA (reference sequence). The length of the CDR3 is 14 residues. With 3 bases clipped from V and 9 bases from J, the junction kept 6 bases outside the gene matches. CDR3 DNA sequence: TGCAGTGCTAGTGCTAGCGGGAGGGCCGTTGAGCAGTTCTTC. Translated, it gives CSASASGRAVEQFF.

This clonotype was seen ten or more times. The chain employs TRBV7-8 and TRBJ2-7, with D possibly matching TRBD2 (6 bases). CDR1 SGHVS and CDR2 FQNEAQ come from the germline V gene. V was shortened by 5 bases and J by 4 bases, with 18 bases between the two germline ends. The CDR3 is made up of 15 amino acids. CDR3 DNA sequence: TGTGCCAGCAGCCCCCCTGGGACTCTACCTTACGAGCAGTACTTC. Residues: CASSPPGTLPYEQYF. The full variable domain, with the rest looked up from reference TRBV7-8 and TRBJ2-7, is GAGVSQSPRYKVAKRGQDVALRCDPISGHVSLFWYQQALGQGPEFLTYFQNEAQLDKSGLPSDRFFAERPEGSVSTLKIQRTQQEDSAVYLCASSPPGTLPYEQYFGPGTRLTVT.

This clonotype has ten or more counts. The chain uses TRBV7-9 and TRBJ2-2, with TRBD1 identical over 7 bases. The junction had 4 bases not matched to a gene; V was cut back by 2 bases and J by 1 base. The CDR3 has 16 amino acids. Looked up from germline, CDR1 is SEHNR and CDR2 is FQNEAQ (reference sequence). CDR3 bases: TGTGCCAGCAGCTTACAGGGGGTGATGAACACCGGGGAGCTGTTTTTT. Its protein product is CASSLQGVMNTGELFF.

This clonotype was counted many times. The chain links TRBV12-3 or TRBV12-4 to TRBJ1-1; possible D gene TRBD1, 6 bases. V was trimmed by 6 bases and J by 4 bases, leaving 15 bases between them. This CDR3 has 14 amino acids. The chain's CDR3 is CASRGRTDFTEAFF. In DNA, the CDR3 is TGTGCCAGCAGGGGGAGGACAGATTTCACTGAAGCTTTCTTT.